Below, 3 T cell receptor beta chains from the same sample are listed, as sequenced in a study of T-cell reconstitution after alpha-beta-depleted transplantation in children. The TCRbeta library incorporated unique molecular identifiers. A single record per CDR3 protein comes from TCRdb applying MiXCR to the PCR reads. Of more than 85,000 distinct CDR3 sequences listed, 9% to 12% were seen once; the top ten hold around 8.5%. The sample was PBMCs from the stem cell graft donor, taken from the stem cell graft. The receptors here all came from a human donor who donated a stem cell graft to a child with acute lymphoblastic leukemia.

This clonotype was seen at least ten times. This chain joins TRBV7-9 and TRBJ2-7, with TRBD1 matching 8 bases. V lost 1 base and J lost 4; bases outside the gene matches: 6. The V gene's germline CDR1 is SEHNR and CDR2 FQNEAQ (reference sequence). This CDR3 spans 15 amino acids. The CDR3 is CASSLGGTGFYEQYF. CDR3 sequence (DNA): TGTGCCAGCAGCTTAGGGGGGACAGGTTTTTACGAGCAGTACTTC.

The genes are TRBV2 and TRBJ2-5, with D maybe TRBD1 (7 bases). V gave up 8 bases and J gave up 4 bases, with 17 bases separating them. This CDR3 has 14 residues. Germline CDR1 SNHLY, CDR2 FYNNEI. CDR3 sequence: CASLKPGGRETQYF. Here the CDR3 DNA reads TGTGCCAGCCTAAAACCAGGGGGGAGAGAGACCCAGTACTTC.

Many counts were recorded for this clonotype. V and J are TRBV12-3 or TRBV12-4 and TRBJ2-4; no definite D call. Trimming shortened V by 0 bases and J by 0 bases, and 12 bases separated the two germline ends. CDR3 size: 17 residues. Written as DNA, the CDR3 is TGTGCCAGCAGTTTAGCGCGAGGCTCTCTAGCCAAAAACATTCAGTACTTC. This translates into CASSLARGSLAKNIQYF.